The present T cell receptor beta chain was sequenced within a study of blood T cell repertoires in COVID-19. Study at large: The study drew acute and convalescent COVID-19 samples from the United States, Italy and Spain. T cells, B-cell-depleted T cells, or PBMCs provided the cDNA or gDNA that served as material.

The CDR3 covers 14 residues. Germline CDR1 is WNHNN and CDR2 is SYGVQD (reference sequence). Trimming took off 2 bases at V and 8 bases at J, with 15 bases between the two ends. In the source study's methods: The authors estimated nucleated cell counts from reference gene primer amplification. Sequencing was performed with immunoSEQ multiplex PCR; in TCRdb, only in-frame clones are kept and a portion is missing. That table supplies the V and J calls and clone size; D and trimming were determined from the DNA. The sample records around 270,000 clones, roughly 86% being singletons. Patients from Seattle were sampled longitudinally, starting during active infection.

This sequence was found in a woman aged 60 to 75 with COVID-19, enrolled during active disease. This chain uses TRBV10-1 with TRBJ1-2; weak D call: TRBD1 (6 bases). Sequences were obtained from peripheral blood. The CDR3 DNA sequence: TGCGCCAGCAGTGAGGTCGGTTCAGGGGTCGGCTACACCTTC. It specifies CASSEVGSGVGYTF.